This T cell receptor (beta chain) was profiled in a study of response to subunit inactivated influenza vaccine. MiXCR was run by TCRdb on the RT-PCR reads, yielding one entry per CDR3 protein. The data show around 850,000 distinct CDR3 sequences, roughly 18% seen once. This clonotype was recorded at least ten times. The CDR3 contains 13 residues. CDR1 and CDR2 from the germline V gene are SGHRS and YFSETQ. Trimming took 0 bases from V and 3 from J, leaving 3 bases between them. The V gene is TRBV5-1, the J gene TRBJ2-2; D call uncertain. The receptor's source is a man aged 45-65 years who received an inactivated influenza vaccine. The sample in question was PBMCs from blood, obtained roughly 5 days after vaccination. CDR3 DNA: TGCGCCAGCAGCTTGGAATACACCGGGGAGCTGTTTTTT. Its translation is CASSLEYTGELFF.